This T cell receptor (beta chain) comes out of a study of molecular identifiers for immune sequencing clone quantification. TCRdb re-derived calls from the PCR reads in MiXCR, one entry per CDR3 protein. The sample includes more than 550,000 distinct CDR3 sequences, about 25% seen only once; the top ten take about 0.84%. This clonotype has ten or more counts. The sample comprised naive CD8+ T cells from blood, with Jurkat cell RNA spiked in. Subset given: FACS-sorted CD8+CD4-CCR7+CD45RA+ naive T cells. The origin of this receptor is a human donor in good health. Some libraries in this study had Jurkat cell RNA spiked in.

CDR3 region: CAISESEGRLETQYF. CDR3 nucleotides: TGTGCCATCAGTGAGTCGGAGGGGCGATTAGAGACCCAGTACTTC. The chain employs TRBV10-3 and TRBJ2-5, with D possibly TRBD2 on 6 matching bases. The CDR3 loop spans 15 amino acids. CDR1 is ENHRY, CDR2 SYGVKD, per germline. The V end was cut by 0 bases, the J end by 4 bases, with 12 bases between.